This is a list of T cell receptor beta chains from one sample in a study of blood T cell repertoires in COVID-19. The method was immunoSEQ multiplex PCR; TCRdb's version includes in-frame clones alone and lacks a portion of them. Among under 400,000 clones, around 87% were seen once, and the ten largest hold about 10%. Sequenced material: peripheral blood. The receptors come from a woman aged 25 to 45 with COVID-19, enrolled during active disease. CDR3s include the opening cysteine and the closing phenylalanine or tryptophan. The D gene is left open where the match is weak. Size is omitted from some rows. Given values are once, few, many or a class for expanded clones.

V gene: TRBV2; clone size: once; J gene: TRBJ2-1; D gene: .; CDR3 DNA: TGTGCCAGCAGTGAAGAGGGAGTGAGCCCCTCCTACAATGAGCAGTTCTTC; CDR3 protein: CASSEEGVSPSYNEQFF
V gene: TRBV7-8; clone size: .; J gene: TRBJ2-7; D gene: .; CDR3 DNA: TGTGCCAGCAGCCCTACCGGAGGGAGAAGCTTCAACGAGCAGTACTTC; CDR3 protein: CASSPTGGRSFNEQYF
V gene: TRBV3-1/TRBV3-2; clone size: .; J gene: TRBJ2-7; D gene: TRBD2; CDR3 DNA: TGTGCCAGCAGCCAATCACGGGGGACTAGCGGGACAGGGAACTACGAGCAGTACTTC; CDR3 protein: CASSQSRGTSGTGNYEQYF
V gene: TRBV6-1; clone size: few; J gene: TRBJ1-5; D gene: .; CDR3 DNA: TGTGCCAGCAGTGAAGCAGCGCTCTATCAGCCCCAGCATTTT; CDR3 protein: CASSEAALYQPQHF
V gene: TRBV15; clone size: .; J gene: TRBJ1-2; D gene: .; CDR3 DNA: TGTGCCACCAGCAGGGACAACCATGGCTACACCTTC; CDR3 protein: CATSRDNHGYTF
V gene: TRBV21-1; clone size: few; J gene: TRBJ2-2; D gene: .; CDR3 DNA: TGTGCCAGCAGCAAAGAGGAGGGGAGGCACACCGGGGAGCTGTTTTTT; CDR3 protein: CASSKEEGRHTGELFF
V gene: TRBV12-3/TRBV12-4; clone size: .; J gene: TRBJ1-1; D gene: .; CDR3 DNA: TGTGCCAGCACCCGGGACACCGCCGGGGCTTTCTTT; CDR3 protein: CASTRDTAGAFF
V gene: TRBV7-8; clone size: .; J gene: TRBJ2-1; D gene: TRBD2; CDR3 DNA: TGTGCCAGCAGCGCCCGGGGAAGCGGGGGCGGGCAGTTCTTC; CDR3 protein: CASSARGSGGGQFF
V gene: TRBV3-1/TRBV3-2; clone size: .; J gene: TRBJ2-7; D gene: .; CDR3 DNA: TGTGCCAGTTCCCTACGGGGCGGGACCTACGAGCAGTACTTC; CDR3 protein: CASSLRGGTYEQYF
V gene: TRBV10-3; clone size: once; J gene: TRBJ1-2; D gene: .; CDR3 DNA: TGTGCCATCAGTGAGTCGGGAGACGGCTTCTATGGCTACACCTTC; CDR3 protein: CAISESGDGFYGYTF
V gene: TRBV4-3; clone size: .; J gene: TRBJ2-3; D gene: .; CDR3 DNA: TGCGCCAGCAGCCAAGAGCCCCAGGGTCAAGATACGCAGTATTTT; CDR3 protein: CASSQEPQGQDTQYF
V gene: TRBV28; clone size: few; J gene: TRBJ1-5; D gene: .; CDR3 DNA: TGTGCCAGCAGGGAGGGGTTGAGCAATCAGCCCCAGCATTTT; CDR3 protein: CASREGLSNQPQHF
V gene: TRBV5-3; clone size: .; J gene: TRBJ2-2; D gene: .; CDR3 DNA: TGTGCCAGAAGCTTGGGCCAGGGGGACTCCGGGGAGCTGTTTTTT; CDR3 protein: CARSLGQGDSGELFF
V gene: TRBV6-1; clone size: .; J gene: TRBJ1-2; D gene: .; CDR3 DNA: TGTGCCAGCAGTGGGGTTCTTACACGGACAAACTATGGCTACACCTTC; CDR3 protein: CASSGVLTRTNYGYTF
V gene: TRBV6-2/TRBV6-3; clone size: .; J gene: TRBJ2-7; D gene: .; CDR3 DNA: TGTGCCAGCAACCCTATGTCCCAGGGCGGCGAGCAGTACTTC; CDR3 protein: CASNPMSQGGEQYF
V gene: TRBV5-1; clone size: .; J gene: TRBJ2-7; D gene: TRBD1; CDR3 DNA: TGCGCCAGCAGCTCCCTACAGGGGTACGAGCAGTACTTC; CDR3 protein: CASSSLQGYEQYF
V gene: TRBV2; clone size: .; J gene: TRBJ1-5; D gene: .; CDR3 DNA: TGTGCCAGCAGTGAAGGCAGGAGGAATAGGCCCCAGCATTTT; CDR3 protein: CASSEGRRNRPQHF
V gene: TRBV6-2/TRBV6-3; clone size: .; J gene: TRBJ2-3; D gene: .; CDR3 DNA: TGTGCCAGCAGTTCGGACAGCTACACAGATACGCAGTATTTT; CDR3 protein: CASSSDSYTDTQYF
V gene: TRBV19; clone size: once; J gene: TRBJ2-1; D gene: .; CDR3 DNA: TGTGCCAGTAGAGCCCTTAGAGGAGACTCCTACAATGAGCAGTTCTTC; CDR3 protein: CASRALRGDSYNEQFF
V gene: TRBV10-3; clone size: .; J gene: TRBJ2-5; D gene: .; CDR3 DNA: TGTGCCATCGGGGGGGCAGGGGCTCAAGAGACCCAGTACTTC; CDR3 protein: CAIGGAGAQETQYF
V gene: TRBV5-1; clone size: .; J gene: TRBJ2-3; D gene: .; CDR3 DNA: TGCGCCAGCAGTATTAGGACGGGAGAGTCAGATACGCAGTATTTT; CDR3 protein: CASSIRTGESDTQYF
V gene: TRBV2; clone size: .; J gene: TRBJ2-7; D gene: TRBD2; CDR3 DNA: TGTGCCAGCACTAGGGGACTAGCGGGAGGGCCCCACGAGCAGTACTTC; CDR3 protein: CASTRGLAGGPHEQYF
V gene: TRBV6-1; clone size: .; J gene: TRBJ2-1; D gene: TRBD1; CDR3 DNA: TGTGCCAGCAGTGAACCCGGGACAGGGGGTAATGAGCAGTTCTTC; CDR3 protein: CASSEPGTGGNEQFF
V gene: TRBV7-9; clone size: .; J gene: TRBJ2-3; D gene: TRBD1; CDR3 DNA: TGTGCCAGCAGCGGGACAGGAAGCACAGATACGCAGTATTTT; CDR3 protein: CASSGTGSTDTQYF
V gene: TRBV6-5; clone size: .; J gene: TRBJ1-2; D gene: .; CDR3 DNA: TGTGCCAGCTGGGCAGGGGCTAACTATGGCTACACCTTC; CDR3 protein: CASWAGANYGYTF
V gene: TRBV7-4; clone size: .; J gene: TRBJ2-7; D gene: TRBD1; CDR3 DNA: TGTGCCAGCAGCCTCCGGGACAGGGCCATCTACGAGCAGTACTTC; CDR3 protein: CASSLRDRAIYEQYF
V gene: TRBV5-1; clone size: .; J gene: TRBJ1-6; D gene: TRBD1; CDR3 DNA: TGCGCCAGCAGCTCGGGGACAGATAATTCACCCCTCCACTTT; CDR3 protein: CASSSGTDNSPLHF
V gene: TRBV9; clone size: .; J gene: TRBJ2-2; D gene: .; CDR3 DNA: TGTGCCAGCAGCGTAGACAGTAGCGTGAACACCGGGGAGCTGTTTTTT; CDR3 protein: CASSVDSSVNTGELFF
V gene: TRBV5-1; clone size: .; J gene: TRBJ1-1; D gene: TRBD1; CDR3 DNA: TGCGCCAGCAGCTTGGTCGGGACAGGGTGGAACACTGAAGCTTTCTTT; CDR3 protein: CASSLVGTGWNTEAFF
V gene: TRBV5-1; clone size: .; J gene: TRBJ2-6; D gene: .; CDR3 DNA: TGCGCCAGCAGCTCGAGCTCTGGGGCCAACGTCCTGACTTTC; CDR3 protein: CASSSSSGANVLTF
V gene: TRBV19; clone size: .; J gene: TRBJ2-4; D gene: .; CDR3 DNA: TGTGCCAGTAGTATAGTGACGGCAGGAAAAAGGTCCATTCAGTACTTC; CDR3 protein: CASSIVTAGKRSIQYF
V gene: TRBV10-1; clone size: .; J gene: TRBJ2-7; D gene: .; CDR3 DNA: TGCGCCAGCAGTAAAGGAGGCTACGAGCAGTACTTC; CDR3 protein: CASSKGGYEQYF
V gene: TRBV28; clone size: .; J gene: TRBJ2-7; D gene: TRBD1; CDR3 DNA: TGTGCCAGCAGATCTGACACCGGGACAGGGCGAATCTACGAGCAGTACTTC; CDR3 protein: CASRSDTGTGRIYEQYF
V gene: TRBV2; clone size: .; J gene: TRBJ1-5; D gene: TRBD1; CDR3 DNA: TGTGCCAGCAGTGAATCGGGCAGGGGGCGCATCGGCAATCAGCCCCAGCATTTT; CDR3 protein: CASSESGRGRIGNQPQHF
V gene: TRBV28; clone size: .; J gene: TRBJ1-2; D gene: TRBD1; CDR3 DNA: TGTGCCAGCAGTGGTAGCCAGGGGGCGCTTTTGAGTGGCTACACCTTC; CDR3 protein: CASSGSQGALLSGYTF
V gene: TRBV3-1/TRBV3-2; clone size: .; J gene: TRBJ1-1; D gene: .; CDR3 DNA: TGTGCCAGCAGCACTGGACGGGATGAAGCTTTCTTT; CDR3 protein: CASSTGRDEAFF
V gene: TRBV6-4; clone size: .; J gene: TRBJ2-1; D gene: .; CDR3 DNA: TGTGCCAGCGCCCAGTCGCCGGCGGGCCTTAGCTCCTACAATGAGCAGTTCTTC; CDR3 protein: CASAQSPAGLSSYNEQFF
V gene: TRBV5-8; clone size: .; J gene: TRBJ1-1; D gene: TRBD1; CDR3 DNA: TGTGCCAGCAGCGACAGGGGGCGGGTTCGCACTGAAGCTTTCTTT; CDR3 protein: CASSDRGRVRTEAFF
V gene: TRBV24-1; clone size: few; J gene: TRBJ1-5; D gene: .; CDR3 DNA: TGTGCCACCAGTGAACGAGGCTCCTATAGCAATCAGCCCCAGCATTTT; CDR3 protein: CATSERGSYSNQPQHF
V gene: TRBV7-3; clone size: .; J gene: TRBJ2-2; D gene: .; CDR3 DNA: TGTGCCAGCAGCTCCGGGATTCACACCGGGGAGCTGTTTTTT; CDR3 protein: CASSSGIHTGELFF
V gene: TRBV6-6; clone size: .; J gene: TRBJ2-1; D gene: .; CDR3 DNA: TGTGCCAGCAGTTACGGGGTCGGGAATTCCTACAATGAGCAGTTCTTC; CDR3 protein: CASSYGVGNSYNEQFF
V gene: TRBV20-1; clone size: .; J gene: TRBJ1-1; D gene: .; CDR3 DNA: TGCAGTGCTTTAAAAAACACTGAAGCTTTCTTT; CDR3 protein: CSALKNTEAFF
V gene: TRBV2; clone size: once; J gene: TRBJ1-6; D gene: TRBD1; CDR3 DNA: TGTGCCAGCACCCGACAGGGCACCCTCCACTTT; CDR3 protein: CASTRQGTLHF
V gene: TRBV2; clone size: .; J gene: TRBJ2-1; D gene: TRBD2; CDR3 DNA: TGTGCCAGCACGCCAGCGGGGGGAAGTGGTGAGCAGTTCTTC; CDR3 protein: CASTPAGGSGEQFF
V gene: TRBV5-1; clone size: .; J gene: TRBJ1-6; D gene: TRBD1; CDR3 DNA: TGCGCCAGCAGCTTGGGGGACAGCTATAATTCACCCCTCCACTTT; CDR3 protein: CASSLGDSYNSPLHF
V gene: TRBV29-1; clone size: .; J gene: TRBJ1-1; D gene: .; CDR3 DNA: TGCAGCGTAGTAAAGAAATCGGGTGACACTGAAGCTTTCTTT; CDR3 protein: CSVVKKSGDTEAFF
V gene: TRBV15; clone size: .; J gene: TRBJ1-1; D gene: TRBD1; CDR3 DNA: TGTGCCACCAGCAGAGGAGACAGGGCTGAAGCTTTCTTT; CDR3 protein: CATSRGDRAEAFF
V gene: TRBV7-2; clone size: .; J gene: TRBJ2-3; D gene: .; CDR3 DNA: TGTGCCAGCAGCGCCCAGGGCAACACAGATACGCAGTATTTT; CDR3 protein: CASSAQGNTDTQYF
V gene: TRBV2; clone size: .; J gene: TRBJ1-5; D gene: .; CDR3 DNA: TGTGCCAGCAGTGAAGCAGGGACACCGGAGCCCCAGCATTTT; CDR3 protein: CASSEAGTPEPQHF
V gene: TRBV28; clone size: .; J gene: TRBJ1-5; D gene: TRBD1; CDR3 DNA: TGTGCCAGCAGGGCAGGGGGCATCAGCAATCAGCCCCAGCATTTT; CDR3 protein: CASRAGGISNQPQHF
V gene: TRBV7-2; clone size: .; J gene: TRBJ2-5; D gene: .; CDR3 DNA: TGTGCCAGCAGCTTAGCTGACAACCCTGGGGAGACCCAGTACTTC; CDR3 protein: CASSLADNPGETQYF
V gene: TRBV5-1; clone size: .; J gene: TRBJ1-1; D gene: TRBD1; CDR3 DNA: TGCGCCAGCAGCTTGACAGGGGGCTCAGTGAACACTGAAGCTTTCTTT; CDR3 protein: CASSLTGGSVNTEAFF
V gene: TRBV2; clone size: .; J gene: TRBJ1-2; D gene: TRBD1; CDR3 DNA: TGTGCCAGCAGCGGACCCCAAAACAGGGGGGGAGGCTACACCTTC; CDR3 protein: CASSGPQNRGGGYTF
V gene: TRBV7-3; clone size: .; J gene: TRBJ2-3; D gene: TRBD1; CDR3 DNA: TGTGCCAGCAGTTCAGGACAGGGGTGGGTGGATACGCAGTATTTT; CDR3 protein: CASSSGQGWVDTQYF
V gene: TRBV3-1/TRBV3-2; clone size: .; J gene: TRBJ1-1; D gene: .; CDR3 DNA: TGTGCCAGCAGTTACAGGGCGATGAGGACTGAAGCTTTCTTT; CDR3 protein: CASSYRAMRTEAFF
V gene: TRBV11-2; clone size: .; J gene: TRBJ1-6; D gene: TRBD1; CDR3 DNA: TGTGCCAGCAGCCGCCCGGGACAGGGAGGATCACCCCTCCACTTT; CDR3 protein: CASSRPGQGGSPLHF
V gene: TRBV15; clone size: .; J gene: TRBJ2-3; D gene: TRBD2; CDR3 DNA: TGTGCCACCAGCAGAAAATCCGGGACTAGCGGGAGCTTCGATACGCAGTATTTT; CDR3 protein: CATSRKSGTSGSFDTQYF
V gene: TRBV28; clone size: .; J gene: TRBJ2-1; D gene: .; CDR3 DNA: TGTGCCAGCAGTCCCTCTGAAGCGGTTGGTCGGAAGCAGTTCTTC; CDR3 protein: CASSPSEAVGRKQFF